The clone carrying this TCR beta chain appeared a few times. Its antigen remains unidentified. Active ophthalmopathy (CAS at least 3, NOSPECS at least 4), lasting under 3 months. The authors isolated PBMCs from around 10 ml of fresh peripheral blood. This sample stems from a study of Graves' ophthalmopathy and Graves' hyperthyroidism. Study results and caveats: A roughly 80% specificity and 87.88% sensitivity were achieved by a 13-signature model that separated ophthalmopathy from stable hyperthyroidism.

Investigators amplified TCR beta CDR3 regions from RNA transcripts. First-round RT-PCR employed HTBI primers, with a second-round multiplex PCR after it. TCRdb processed the multiplex PCR reads anew with MiXCR; each CDR3 protein has one entry. The sample includes a few hundred thousand distinct CDR3 sequences, 15% to 20% seen only once; the top ten take more than 9%. CDR3 length: 12 residues. V lost 6 bases and J lost 2, with 11 bases in between. Germline-derived CDR1 and CDR2 are DFQATT and SNEGSKA (reference sequence). The sequence derives from an adult man with Graves' ophthalmopathy. Sequencing was performed on peripheral blood. The V gene is TRBV20-1, the J gene TRBJ2-7; D unclear. The CDR3 nucleotides are TGCAGTGCGACTGGGTCCGCCTACGAGCAGTACTTC. As protein: CSATGSAYEQYF.